The entry below gives a single T cell receptor beta chain sequence along with its context. Germline and junction disagree at one end, which may indicate a read error. Authors' analysis steps: Reference gene primer amplification gave nucleated cell count estimates. Here immunoSEQ multiplex PCR was the method, and the copy in TCRdb shows in-frame clones only, minus some. The V and J calls and clone size come from that table; D and trimming were worked out from the DNA. The sample records 100,000 to 150,000 clones, around 88% being singletons. The CDR3 sequence is 15 residues long. CDR1 is MNHEY, CDR2 SMNVEV, per germline (reference sequence). These data belong to a study of blood T cell repertoires in COVID-19. Study-wide background: From the United States, Italy and Spain came samples of acute and convalescent COVID-19. The cDNA or gDNA used as material had been derived from T cells, B-cell-depleted T cells, or PBMCs.

The source is a man between 50 and 59 years old with acute or convalescent COVID-19. The rearrangement uses TRBV27 and TRBJ2-1; TRBD1 agrees at 8 bases. Sequencing used peripheral blood. The CDR3, as DNA: TGTGCCAGCCGTTTCCCCCAGGGGGCGTACAATGAGCAGTTCTTC. Translating it yields CASRFPQGAYNEQFF.